A single sample is the source of the 16 T cell receptor beta chains below, sequenced in a study of shared clonotypes between healthy human individuals. TCRdb's table, derived via immunoSEQ multiplex PCR, lists solely in-frame clones and lacks some. Among under 350,000 clones, roughly 87% were seen once, and the ten largest hold roughly 15%. The sequenced material came from memory CD8+ T cells sorted from blood. Specified subset: CD45RO+ cells pooled with CCR7-negative TemRA cells. These receptors were taken from a man aged 18 to 30 in good health.

The chain joins TRBV4-3 to TRBJ2-7, with 8 bases matching TRBD2. V was clipped by 5 bases and J by 5 bases; unmatched bases: 5. The CDR3 is 13 residues long. Looked up from germline, CDR1 is LGHNA and CDR2 is YSLEER. The chain's CDR3 is CASSRAGVHEQYF. The CDR3 nucleotides are TGCGCCAGCAGCAGAGCGGGAGTCCACGAGCAGTACTTC.

The rearrangement joins TRBV10-3 to TRBJ1-1, with D unresolved. Per the germline V gene, CDR1 is ENHRY and CDR2 is SYGVKD. V was cut by 0 bases and J by 4 bases, with 12 bases left in between. The CDR3 has 15 amino acids. The CDR3 DNA sequence: TGTGCCATCAGTGAGTCAGGCGGCGGATCCACTGAAGCTTTCTTT. It codes for CAISESGGGSTEAFF.

The chain links TRBV2 to TRBJ2-7, with 13 bases aligning to TRBD2. Per the germline V gene, CDR1 is SNHLY and CDR2 is FYNNEI. J was trimmed by 10 bases and V by 4 bases; bases with no gene match: 10. CDR3 length: 15 residues. CDR3 bases: TGTGCCAGCAGTGTGTTAACTAGCGGGGGGGCGATACAGTACTTC. As protein: CASSVLTSGGAIQYF.

J is TRBJ2-2 and V is TRBV9; D perhaps matches TRBD2 (6 bases). V was trimmed by 3 bases and J by 6 bases, leaving 18 bases between them. In germline, CDR1 is SGDLS, CDR2 YYNGEE. The CDR3 extends over 16 amino acids. CDR3 protein: CASSAHPDGGSGELFF. DNA of the CDR3: TGTGCCAGCAGCGCTCACCCGGATGGGGGGTCCGGGGAGCTGTTTTTT.

V gene TRBV13 combines with J gene TRBJ1-1; the D gene is possibly TRBD1 (5 bases). Germline CDR1 reads PRHDT; CDR2 reads FYEKMQ (reference sequence). The V gene lost 3 bases and the J gene lost 5 bases, with 13 bases spanning the gap. This CDR3 comprises 14 residues. The CDR3 DNA sequence: TGTGCCAGCAGCTTTGGGGGTTGGAGGACTGAAGCTTTCTTT. As protein: CASSFGGWRTEAFF.

The rearrangement links TRBV19 to TRBJ1-6; 8 nucleotides agree with TRBD1. Looked up from germline, CDR1 is LNHDA and CDR2 is SQIVND (reference sequence). The CDR3 is made up of 19 amino acids. V dropped 4 bases and J dropped 0; count of bases not matched to a gene: 11. The CDR3 nucleotides read TGTGCCAGTAGTACCGGGACAGGTGTTCTTAGCTCCTATAATTCACCCCTCCACTTT. As protein: CASSTGTGVLSSYNSPLHF.

This clone came up once. The V and J genes are TRBV6-6 and TRBJ1-5, with 10 bases that match TRBD1. This CDR3 contains 13 residues. The germline gives CDR1 MNHNY, CDR2 SVGAGI (reference sequence). V trimming: 10 bases; J trimming: 9 bases; junction bases outside the gene matches: 9. The CDR3 reads CATHIGQGGPQHF. The CDR3 nucleotides read TGTGCCACCCACATAGGACAGGGGGGGCCCCAGCATTTT.

This clone was seen a single time. The gene calls are TRBV7-9 and TRBJ1-6; D gene uncertain. This CDR3 is 16 amino acids long. Germline V gene lookup returns CDR1 SEHNR and CDR2 FQNEAQ (reference sequence). Trimming cost V 3 bases and J 10 bases, with 19 bases left between them. CDR3 DNA: TGTGCCAGCAGCTTGGCAAGTAGGGAGGGCGTGTCACCCCTCCACTTT. This sequence encodes CASSLASREGVSPLHF. Full variable domain (outside the CDR3, taken from reference TRBV7-9 and TRBJ1-6): DTGVSQNPRHKITKRGQNVTFRCDPISEHNRLYWYRQTLGQGPEFLTYFQNEAQLEKSRLLSDRFSAERPKGSFSTLEIQRTEQGDSAMYLCASSLASREGVSPLHFGNGTRLTVT.

This chain uses TRBV27 with TRBJ2-1, with 9 bases fitting TRBD1. Unmatched junction bases numbered 2, after V lost 6 bases and J lost 5 bases. The CDR3 runs to 13 residues. Germline V CDR1 and CDR2: MNHEY, SMNVEV (reference sequence). CDR3 coding DNA: TGTGCCAGCAGACGGGACAGGGACAATGAGCAGTTCTTC. It specifies CASRRDRDNEQFF.

The chain is built from TRBV5-6 and TRBJ2-7; D is possibly TRBD1 or TRBD2 (7 bases each). V shed 4 bases and J shed 5 bases, with 22 bases lying between them. This CDR3 contains 16 residues. The germline V gene has CDR1 SGHDT and CDR2 YYEEEE. CDR3 protein: CASSTNRQGGRNEQYF. DNA of the CDR3: TGTGCCAGCAGCACCAATCGACAGGGAGGGCGAAACGAGCAGTACTTC.

V is TRBV28 and J is TRBJ1-6, with TRBD1 identical over 7 bases. After removal of 6 bases from V and 8 bases from J, the junction contained 4 bases not matched to a gene. From germline, CDR1 is MDHEN and CDR2 SYDVKM. This CDR3 is 13 amino acids long. The CDR3 DNA is TGTGCCAGCAGCGTCAGGGGGGATTCACCCCTCCACTTT. Translation: CASSVRGDSPLHF.

J is TRBJ2-7 and V is TRBV28; the D is unclear. The CDR3 has 14 amino acids. The V gene lost 6 bases and the J gene lost 7 bases, with 19 bases spanning the gap. CDR1 and CDR2 (germline): MDHEN, SYDVKM. CDR3 coding DNA: TGTGCCAGCAGGCTTCTAACCGCCGAAGGAGAGCAGTACTTC. This gives the protein CASRLLTAEGEQYF.

This clone was recorded a few times. In DNA form, the CDR3 reads TGTGCCAGCAGGAGCTTGGGGACGTACCGCCTCTCTGGAAACACCATATATTTT. It translates to CASRSLGTYRLSGNTIYF. The chain employs TRBV21-1 and TRBJ1-3. TRBV21-1 represents a pseudogene. This CDR3 has 18 amino acids.

In this sample, this clone turned up many times. The chain has TRBV7-9 and TRBJ2-2; unclear D gene. Per the germline V gene, CDR1 is SEHNR and CDR2 is FQNEAQ (reference sequence). V was shortened by 5 bases and J by 2 bases, with 18 bases between the two germline ends. The CDR3 spans 17 residues. The CDR3, as DNA: TGTGCCAGCAGCCCGGATCCACGTTTCTCCAACACCGGGGAGCTGTTTTTT. Translating it yields CASSPDPRFSNTGELFF.

The chain recombines TRBV15 with TRBJ2-1, with TRBD1 as a possible D gene (5 bases). CDR3 length: 18 amino acids. CDR1 and CDR2 from the germline V gene are LNHNV and YYDKDF (reference sequence). V was trimmed by 3 bases and J by 8 bases, leaving 26 bases between them. The CDR3 is CATSRELSGLHGIDEQFF. The CDR3 region has the DNA TGTGCCACCAGCAGGGAACTCTCAGGGTTGCACGGAATAGATGAGCAGTTCTTC.

The chain links TRBV13 to TRBJ2-5; tentative D call: TRBD2 (5 bases). This CDR3 has 14 residues. V was pared by 5 bases and J by 1 base, with 11 bases between. CDR1 is PRHDT and CDR2 is FYEKMQ in the germline V gene (reference sequence). For the CDR3, the DNA is TGTGCCAGCAGCCACGGGGTTGGCCAAGAGACCCAGTACTTC. It codes for CASSHGVGQETQYF. Variable domain in full (rest from reference TRBV13 and TRBJ2-5): AAGVIQSPRHLIKEKRETATLKCYPIPRHDTVYWYQQGPGQDPQFLISFYEKMQSDKGSIPDRFSAQQFSDYHSELNMSSLELGDSALYFCASSHGVGQETQYFGPGTRLLVL.